This TCR beta chain originates from a study of human T cells and chemical hapten exposure. Time point meaning: patch test 2, 6 weeks after DPC sensitization. Treatment meaning: therapeutic diphenylcyclopropenone sensitization with weekly scalp DPC. From germline, CDR1 is MDHEN and CDR2 SYDVKM. The V and J ends lost 6 bases and 5 bases respectively, with 5 bases between them. The CDR3 spans 10 residues. This clonotype was seen more than once but under ten times. Each CDR3 protein gets one entry after TCRdb re-called the RACE reads with MiXCR. The data show tens of thousands of distinct CDR3 sequences, 8.5% seen once.

The sample in question was whole blood, obtained in connection with sensitization to the hapten diphenylcyclopropenone (DPC). This rearrangement joins TRBV28 to TRBJ2-7; TRBD2 is a possible D gene (5 bases). The TCR originated in a woman between 45 and 65 years old with alopecia areata. Some clones in this sample may be carry-over from other donors' samples. CDR3 protein: CASRGDEQYF. CDR3 DNA sequence: TGTGCCAGCAGGGGAGACGAGCAGTACTTC.